Shown below are 15 T cell receptor beta chains from a single sample sequenced in a study of shared T cell receptors in the human thymus. Only in-frame clones appear in the TCRdb table, and some are missing; sequencing was by immunoSEQ multiplex PCR. The sample carries some 640,000 clones, around 87% recorded once. These data were also reused for a study on human thymus T cells.

The sequenced sample consisted of thymocytes. Receptors were obtained from a boy in the first two years of life with a congenital heart defect.

The gene calls are TRBV6-9 and TRBJ2-6, with a weak D call TRBD2 (5 bases). The CDR3 totals 15 residues. Trimming cost V 3 bases and J 1 base, with 7 bases left between them. Germline CDR1 reads MNHGY; CDR2 reads SVAAGI. CDR3: CASSYGDSGANVLTF. In DNA form, the CDR3 reads TGTGCCAGCAGTTACGGGGATTCTGGGGCCAACGTCCTGACTTTC.

V gene TRBV5-1 combines with J gene TRBJ2-1; 9 bases agree with TRBD1. CDR3 length: 15 residues. Germline CDR1 SGHRS, CDR2 YFSETQ. J was trimmed by 7 bases and V by 1 base; bases with no gene match: 6. The CDR3 bases are TGCGCCAGCAGCTTGAGGGGACAGGGTCTGAATGAGCAGTTCTTC. It encodes CASSLRGQGLNEQFF. The whole variable domain, filled in from reference TRBV5-1 and TRBJ2-1, reads KAGVTQTPRYLIKTRGQQVTLSCSPISGHRSVSWYQQTPGQGLQFLFEYFSETQRNKGNFPGRFSGRQFSNSRSEMNVSTLELGDSALYLCASSLRGQGLNEQFFGPGTRLTVL.

The rearrangement joins TRBV5-1 to TRBJ2-7, with 7 nucleotides matching TRBD2. After removal of 2 bases from V and 2 bases from J, the junction contained 7 bases not matched to a gene. This CDR3 has 15 amino acids. Per the germline V gene, CDR1 is SGHRS and CDR2 is YFSETQ. CDR3 amino acids: CASSLSRGVTYEQYF. The CDR3 coding sequence is TGCGCCAGCAGCTTAAGCCGGGGGGTTACCTACGAGCAGTACTTC.

V gene TRBV15 combines with J gene TRBJ2-4; 15 bases are a match to TRBD2. Trimming removed 3 bases from V and 0 bases from J; junction bases left unmatched: 6. The CDR3 is 19 residues long. Germline values: CDR1 LNHNV, CDR2 YYDKDF (reference sequence). CDR3 coding DNA: TGTGCCACCAGCAGCGCGGGACTAGCGGGGGGTCGAGCCAAAAACATTCAGTACTTC. Amino acid sequence: CATSSAGLAGGRAKNIQYF.

This rearrangement joins TRBV4-3 to TRBJ2-1, with 9 bases that match TRBD2. The V gene end was trimmed by 0 bases and the J gene end by 6 bases; junction bases not matched to a gene: 18. This CDR3 has 20 residues. Germline CDR1 reads LGHNA; CDR2 reads YSLEER. The CDR3 DNA follows: TGCGCCAGCAGCCAAGATTGGCGGGAGGGTTCCGACATTATAACCAATGAGCAGTTCTTC. Translated: CASSQDWREGSDIITNEQFF.

The chain is built from TRBV19 and TRBJ2-5; tentatively, D is TRBD2 (7 bases). The CDR3 spans 16 residues. Germline V CDR1 and CDR2: LNHDA, SQIVND (reference sequence). V lost 1 base and J lost 5, with 17 bases in between. The CDR3 region is CASSIGGGTLRETQYF. The CDR3 bases are TGTGCCAGTAGTATAGGGGGGGGCACTCTGAGGGAGACCCAGTACTTC. Based on the CDR3 plus reference TRBV19 and TRBJ2-5, the full variable domain is DGGITQSPKYLFRKEGQNVTLSCEQNLNHDAMYWYRQDPGQGLRLIYYSQIVNDFQKGDIAEGYSVSREKKESFPLTVTSAQKNPTAFYLCASSIGGGTLRETQYFGPGTRLLVL.

J is TRBJ1-1 and V is TRBV29-1, with a weak D call TRBD1 (6 bases). The CDR3 sequence is 12 residues long. Trimming stripped 7 bases from V and 1 base from J, with 10 bases between. The germline CDR1 and CDR2 sequences are SQVTM and ANQGSEA. CDR3 loop: CSERRGNTEAFF. CDR3 nucleotide sequence: TGCAGCGAGCGCAGGGGGAACACTGAAGCTTTCTTT.

The chain joins TRBV7-2 to TRBJ2-7; perhaps TRBD2 as D (6 bases). Trimming removed 3 bases from V and 5 bases from J, with 20 bases in between. CDR1 and CDR2 (germline): SGHTA, FQGNSA. The CDR3 has 16 amino acids. The CDR3 DNA reads TGTGCCAGCAGCTTTGGGGGTGGCGGGAAGGAGAACGAGCAGTACTTC. It is translated as CASSFGGGGKENEQYF.

The CDR3 DNA sequence: TGTGCCAGCAGCCCAGACCCGGGACTAGCGGGAGAGAACGGGGAGCTGTTTTTT. Its translation: CASSPDPGLAGENGELFF. The chain joins TRBV5-4 to TRBJ2-2; 14 nucleotides match TRBD2. The CDR3 loop spans 18 amino acids. Germline V gene sequence: CDR1 SGHNT, CDR2 YYREEE (reference sequence). Trimming at V came to 4 bases and at J to 7 bases, leaving 12 bases not matched to a gene.

CDR3 in DNA: TGTGCCAGCACCCCTGGCGGGAGGCTACCAATGTATGAGCAGTTCTTC. This encodes CASTPGGRLPMYEQFF. The chain joins TRBV27 to TRBJ2-1; 8 bases align to TRBD2. The CDR3 sequence is 16 residues long. V shed 7 bases, J shed 8 bases, and the junction held 16 bases outside the gene matches. Germline loops: CDR1 MNHEY, CDR2 SMNVEV (reference sequence).

This chain connects TRBV27 to TRBJ2-3; tentatively, D is TRBD2 (6 bases). CDR1 MNHEY and CDR2 SMNVEV come from the germline V gene (reference sequence). The CDR3 runs to 12 residues. V dropped 5 bases and J dropped 5 bases, with 8 bases sitting between them. The DNA for the CDR3 is TGTGCCAGCAGTCCAGCGGGAGATACGCAGTATTTT. Protein product: CASSPAGDTQYF.

J is TRBJ1-1 and V is TRBV7-9; 10 bases line up with TRBD1. Losses at the gene ends were 4 bases for V and 4 bases for J; bases not matched to a gene: 3. The CDR3 loop spans 14 amino acids. The germline V gene encodes CDR1 SEHNR and CDR2 FQNEAQ (reference sequence). CDR3 nucleotide sequence: TGTGCCAGCAGCTCATGGACAGGGGGCACTGAAGCTTTCTTT. Protein: CASSSWTGGTEAFF.

The chain joins TRBV5-6 to TRBJ2-7; 10 bases line up with TRBD2. Germline V gene sequence: CDR1 SGHDT, CDR2 YYEEEE. The CDR3 length is 17 residues. V trimming: 4 bases; J trimming: 6 bases; junction bases outside the gene matches: 16. In nucleotides, the CDR3 is TGTGCCAGCAGCCCCGACCCCCAAGCGGGAGGGCGATGCGAGCAGTACTTC. Translation gives CASSPDPQAGGRCEQYF.

The CDR3 region is CSVPNAGWGGNEQFF. CDR3 nucleotide sequence: TGCAGCGTTCCTAACGCGGGGTGGGGCGGGAATGAGCAGTTCTTC. This chain uses TRBV29-1 with TRBJ2-1, with a tentative D call TRBD2 (6 bases). Trimming took off 5 bases at V and 7 bases at J, with 21 bases between the two ends. Germline V gene lookup returns CDR1 SQVTM and CDR2 ANQGSEA. The CDR3 has 15 residues.

In its sample, this clone was seen once. The CDR3 spells CASSPHEYNEQFF. The CDR3 DNA is TGTGCCAGCAGTCCCCACGAGTACAATGAGCAGTTCTTC. This chain joins TRBV28 and TRBJ2-1; unclear D gene. The CDR3 sequence is 13 residues long. The V end lost 5 bases, the J end lost 4 bases, and 9 bases lay between the germline ends. CDR1 and CDR2 from the germline V gene are MDHEN and SYDVKM.